A selection of T cell receptor beta chains follows, all from one sample in a study of cytomegalovirus exposure and HLA in healthy donors. The table came from immunoSEQ multiplex PCR; TCRdb's copy has only in-frame clones and leaves some out. This repertoire shows around 91,000 clones, 64% found once; its top ten account for approximately 3%. The sequenced sample was PBMCs. These receptors came from a man aged 55 to 70 in good health and CMV-seronegative. CDR3s include the opening cysteine and the closing phenylalanine or tryptophan. A D gene is named only where the DNA matches it firmly. Not all rows give a size; the values are once, few, many and, for expanded clones, a class.

>NA|TRBJ1-4|TRBV9|TRBD1
TGTGCCAGCAGCACCGGGACAGGTCCTACAACTAATGAAAAACTGTTTTTT
CASSTGTGPTTNEKLFF
>NA|TRBJ1-1|TRBV5-1|NA
TGCGCCAGCAGCGTGTCGGGGTGGTCTGAAGCTTTCTTT
CASSVSGWSEAFF
>few|TRBJ1-2|TRBV12-5|TRBD1
TGTGCTAGTGGTTCTGGACAGGGGATTATCGGTTATGGCTACACCTTC
CASGSGQGIIGYGYTF
>NA|TRBJ2-6|TRBV7-3|NA
TGTGCCAGCAGCTTATACGGGAGCTCTGGGGCCAACGTCCTGACTTTC
CASSLYGSSGANVLTF
>once|TRBJ1-3|TRBV2|NA
TGTGCCAGCAGTGTTAGCCAGGGGTCCGGAAACACCATATATTTT
CASSVSQGSGNTIYF
>NA|TRBJ2-6|TRBV6-1|TRBD1
TGTGCCAGCAGTGCTCCGGGACAGGGGGCTTCTGGGGCCAACGTCCTGACTTTC
CASSAPGQGASGANVLTF
>few|TRBJ2-6|TRBV19|TRBD1
TGTGCCAGTAGTATAGATCCCCCAGGGGGCTCTGGGGCCAACGTCCTGACTTTC
CASSIDPPGGSGANVLTF
>few|TRBJ1-1|TRBV6-1|TRBD1
TGTGCCAGCAGCGGACAGGGAATGGGCACTGAAGCTTTCTTT
CASSGQGMGTEAFF
>few|TRBJ2-7|TRBV4-1|NA
TGCGCCAGCAGCCAGAGAGGCGGGGAGCAGTACTTC
CASSQRGGEQYF
>NA|TRBJ2-3|TRBV10-3|TRBD2
TGTGCCTCGACGGTAGCGGGGGGAGGCACGGATACGCAGTATTTT
CASTVAGGGTDTQYF
>NA|TRBJ2-2|TRBV9|TRBD1
TGTGCCAGCAGCGTAGGGACAGGGACCGGGGAGCTGTTTTTT
CASSVGTGTGELFF
>NA|TRBJ2-2|TRBV7-3|TRBD2
TGTGCCAGCAGCTCAACCGGGACTAGCGGGAACACCGGGGAGCTGTTTTTT
CASSSTGTSGNTGELFF
>NA|TRBJ2-6|TRBV2|NA
TGTGCCAGCAGTGTTAGCTCTGGGGCCAACGTCCTGACTTTC
CASSVSSGANVLTF
>NA|TRBJ2-7|TRBV18|TRBD1
TGTGCCAGCTCACTGGGGACAGGGGGCACCGGCGAGCAGTACTTC
CASSLGTGGTGEQYF
>NA|TRBJ2-7|TRBV5-4|TRBD2
TGTGCCAGCAGCTTGAAGGGTAGCGGGGCCGCCCCCTACGAGCAGTACTTC
CASSLKGSGAAPYEQYF
>NA|TRBJ2-1|TRBV2|TRBD1
TGTGCCAGCAGCCCCACTCGGACAGGGAGTAATGAGCAGTTCTTC
CASSPTRTGSNEQFF
>once|TRBJ2-1|TRBV10-1|TRBD1
TGCGCCAGCAGTGGGGACAGGGTTGGGGATACCTACAATGAGCAGTTCTTC
CASSGDRVGDTYNEQFF
>NA|TRBJ1-5|TRBV6-1|NA
TGTGCCAGCAGATTTCAGGGTTATCAGCCCCAGCATTTT
CASRFQGYQPQHF
>NA|TRBJ2-5|TRBV6-1|NA
TGTGCCAGCAGGGGGGGAGGCAGTCAAGAGACCCAGTACTTC
CASRGGGSQETQYF
>NA|TRBJ1-3|TRBV18|NA
TGTGCCAGCTCACCAATAGACAGCTCTAACACCATATATTTT
CASSPIDSSNTIYF
>NA|TRBJ1-2|TRBV5-1|TRBD1
TGCGCCAGCAGCATCCCGACAGGGGGCGGTGGCTACACCTTC
CASSIPTGGGGYTF
>NA|TRBJ1-2|TRBV28|NA
TGTGCCAGCACCTCAGGGGTCGGCTACACCTTC
CASTSGVGYTF
>few|TRBJ1-2|TRBV6-4|NA
TGTGCCAGCAGTGACGAAGGGGCCGGGGGGTACTATGGCTACACCTTC
CASSDEGAGGYYGYTF
>once|TRBJ1-5|TRBV5-5|NA
TGTGCCAGCGAACTCAGGGGCGGGTATAGCAATCAGCCCCAGCATTTT
CASELRGGYSNQPQHF
>NA|TRBJ2-2|TRBV6-1|TRBD2
TGTGCCAGCAGTGCACTAGCGGGCACCGGGGAGCTGTTTTTT
CASSALAGTGELFF
>few|TRBJ1-4|TRBV13|NA
TGTGCCAGCAGCTTAGAGTTAGGATCGGGGGAAAAACTGTTTTTT
CASSLELGSGEKLFF
>NA|TRBJ1-2|TRBV5-8|NA
TGTGCCAGCAGCTTGGATCTGGGAGCGAACTATGGCTACACCTTC
CASSLDLGANYGYTF